Reported below is one T cell receptor (beta chain). The antigen remains undetermined. Despite likely unrecorded immune exposures, the donors were nominally healthy at the time of sampling. PCR primers comprised 60 Vbeta and 13 Jbeta primers. Repertoires were generated with immunoSEQ multiplex PCR, while TCRdb's copy carries only in-frame clones and drops some. This sample's table reports 34,000 or so clones. This sample was included in a study of cytomegalovirus exposure and HLA in healthy donors. General observations from the study: The study carried out a later analysis of TCR beta sequences. It associated 16,951 of them with specific HLA alleles at a false discovery rate of 0.05.

Sample: PBMCs. This sequence was found in a woman in her thirties or forties in good health and CMV-seropositive.

CDR3 bases: TGTGCCAGCTCACCAAACCGCGGGGATGAAAAACTGTTTTTT. It specifies CASSPNRGDEKLFF. V usage is TRBV18 and J usage is TRBJ1-4; D not certain. This CDR3 region has 14 residues. Trimming took off 2 bases at V and 6 bases at J, with 10 bases between the two ends. The V gene's germline CDR1 is KGHSH and CDR2 LQKENI.